The present T cell receptor beta chain was sequenced within a study of shared clonotypes between healthy human individuals. Study-wide findings and caveats: Relative to their counterparts shared across all four donors, non-shared clonotypes exhibited diminished generation probabilities. Generally, naive subsets (rather than memory subsets) showed larger estimated richness.

In the naive CD8 group, cells lacked CD45RO and were positively selected for CCR7, so terminally differentiated effector memory CD45RA+ cells were left out. Measured with immunoSEQ multiplex PCR; TCRdb has only the in-frame clones, and not every one. This sample yields about 2,200,000 clones, of which just over 90% are seen a single time; around 1.7% belongs to the top ten. A word on this clone: What it binds is not known. The same CDR3 is also encoded by other DNA sequences in this sample.

CDR1 SGDLS and CDR2 YYNGEE come from the germline V gene. Losses at the gene ends were 4 bases for V and 1 base for J; bases not matched to a gene: 3. The CDR3 is 15 residues long. The sequencing sample was made of naive CD8+ T cells from PBMCs. The chain joins TRBV9 to TRBJ2-1; TRBD2 matches at 9 bases. The TCR was taken from a man aged 18 to 30 in good health. Some clones in this sample may be carry-over from other donors' samples. This CDR3 reads CASSPSGTSYNEQFF. The DNA of the CDR3 is TGTGCCAGCAGCCCTAGCGGGACGTCCTACAATGAGCAGTTCTTC.